The clone carrying this TCR beta chain was detected only a few times. Antigen: not known. These data belong to a study of T cell responses to AZD1222 COVID-19 vaccine. Broader study findings: Repertoire sampling happened only post peak T cell response. Close to half of spike-specific TCRs reportedly recognize unmutated variant regions. Vaccination with two AZD1222 doses was followed by a rise in Spike-specific TCR breadth and depth. Donors were chiefly white British, with a greater number of females, and clonal diversity was perhaps underestimated.

The repertoire was sequenced with immunoSEQ multiplex PCR; TCRdb's copy has only in-frame clones and lacks some. This sample has 55,000 to 75,000 clones, with 70% to 80% found just once. Trimming took off 5 bases at V and 13 bases at J, with 17 bases between the two ends. The CDR3 totals 13 residues. The sample was peripheral blood, taken on day 0 of MenACWY control vaccination. The chain has TRBV12-3 or TRBV12-4 and TRBJ2-2, with a possible D match to TRBD1 (6 bases). The sequence was obtained from an adult in good health. In DNA, the CDR3 is TGTGCCAGCAGTAGGGGGAATTCTGAGATGCTGTTTTTT. Its translation: CASSRGNSEMLFF.